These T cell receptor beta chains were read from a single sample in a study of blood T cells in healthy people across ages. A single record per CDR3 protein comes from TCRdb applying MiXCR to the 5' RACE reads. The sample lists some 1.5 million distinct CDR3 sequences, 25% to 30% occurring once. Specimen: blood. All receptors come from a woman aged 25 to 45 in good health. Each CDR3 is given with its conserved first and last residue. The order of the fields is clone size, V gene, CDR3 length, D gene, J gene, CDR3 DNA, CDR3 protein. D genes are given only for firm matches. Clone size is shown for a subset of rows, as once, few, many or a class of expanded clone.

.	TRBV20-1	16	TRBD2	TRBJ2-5	TGCAGTGCCAGAGATCACAAGCGGGGGGATTCGGAGACCCAGTACTTC	CSARDHKRGDSETQYF
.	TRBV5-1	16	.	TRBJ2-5	TGCGCCAGCAGCTTGGCGTCGGGGGGCGCAGAAGAGACCCAGTACTTC	CASSLASGGAEETQYF
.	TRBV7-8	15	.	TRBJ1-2	TGTGCCAGCAGCTCATCCGTGGGGGCCATCTATGGCTACACCTTC	CASSSSVGAIYGYTF
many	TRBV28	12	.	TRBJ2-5	TGTGCCAGCAGTTTCTTGCCGGGGACCCAGTACTTC	CASSFLPGTQYF
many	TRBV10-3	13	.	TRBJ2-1	TGTGCCGTGGCCGGGCGTTCCTACAATGAGCAGTTCTTC	CAVAGRSYNEQFF
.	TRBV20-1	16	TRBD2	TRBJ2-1	TGCAGTCCCTTTCTCCAGCGGGAGGTTTCCTACAATGAGCAGTTCTTC	CSPFLQREVSYNEQFF
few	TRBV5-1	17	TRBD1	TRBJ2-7	TGCGCCAGCAGAGAGGACCTATTGCGGGACAGGGGCGACGAGCAGTACTTC	CASREDLLRDRGDEQYF
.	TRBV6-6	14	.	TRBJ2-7	TGTGCCAGCAGTTACTCGATACAGGGAAACGAGCAGTACTTC	CASSYSIQGNEQYF
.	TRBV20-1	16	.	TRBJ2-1	TGCAGTGCCCCAAGTGGAGCAGGGAGCTCCTACAATGAGCAGTTCTTC	CSAPSGAGSSYNEQFF
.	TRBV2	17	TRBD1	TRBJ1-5	TGTGCCAGCAGTGGGAACCCAGGGACAGGCGGCGGTCAGCCCCAGCATTTT	CASSGNPGTGGGQPQHF
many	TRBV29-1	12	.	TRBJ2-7	TGCAGCGTTGAAGGGGGCCACTACGAGCAGTACTTC	CSVEGGHYEQYF
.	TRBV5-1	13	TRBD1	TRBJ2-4	TGCGCCAGCAGCCGGGACAGGGGTGCCTTTCAGTACTTC	CASSRDRGAFQYF
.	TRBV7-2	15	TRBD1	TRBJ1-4	TGTGCCAGCAGCGGCCCCGGGACAGTGAATGAAAAACTGTTTTTT	CASSGPGTVNEKLFF
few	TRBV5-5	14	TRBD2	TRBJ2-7	TGTGCCAGCGGGGCGGGGGGTGACTCTTACGAGCAGTACTTC	CASGAGGDSYEQYF